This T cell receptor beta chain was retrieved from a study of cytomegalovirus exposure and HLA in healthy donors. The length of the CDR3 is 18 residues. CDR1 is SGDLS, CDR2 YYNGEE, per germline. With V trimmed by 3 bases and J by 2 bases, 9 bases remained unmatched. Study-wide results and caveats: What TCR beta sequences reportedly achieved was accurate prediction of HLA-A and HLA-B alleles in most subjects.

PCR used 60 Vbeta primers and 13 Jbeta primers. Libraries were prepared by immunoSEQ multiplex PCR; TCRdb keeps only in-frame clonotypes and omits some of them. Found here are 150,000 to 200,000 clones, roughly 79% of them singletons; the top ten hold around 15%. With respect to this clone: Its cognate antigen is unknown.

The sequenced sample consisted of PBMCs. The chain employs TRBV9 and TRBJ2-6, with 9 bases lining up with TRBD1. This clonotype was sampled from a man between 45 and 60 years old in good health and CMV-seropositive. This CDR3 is CASSARRDRDAGANVLTF. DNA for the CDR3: TGTGCCAGCAGCGCCCGCCGGGACAGGGATGCTGGGGCCAACGTCCTGACTTTC.